One sample yielded the 24 T cell receptor beta chains listed below, sequenced in a study of PD-L1 blockade in urothelial cancer (dated by TCRdb to about 2017). The sample's time point label, decoded: pretreatment peripheral blood. The library relied on the immunoSEQ multiplex PCR assay. Not all clones reach the TCRdb copy of this immuneACCESS table, which keeps in-frame sequences only. Checked studies attribute under half of the gap to unresolved V genes and leave the rest unexplained. Counted in this sample were 55,000 to 75,000 clones; 70% to 90% of them appeared once. The ten largest account for roughly 1.6% of the sample. The sample was PBMCs, taken around atezolizumab (anti-PD-L1) treatment. These receptors were taken from a man in his 70s with urothelial cancer.

The chain employs TRBV28 and TRBJ2-1; 9 bases map to TRBD2. The trim removed 5 bases at V and 2 bases at J, leaving 10 bases unmatched. The CDR3 has 17 residues. The germline V gene encodes CDR1 MDHEN and CDR2 SYDVKM. The DNA of the CDR3 is TGTGCCAGCAGTCTCCGAGATTTAGCGGGGGCCTACAATGAGCAGTTCTTC. Its protein product is CASSLRDLAGAYNEQFF.

The genes are TRBV5-4 and TRBJ2-2; TRBD1 matches at 8 bases. This CDR3 is built from 16 residues. The germline gives CDR1 SGHNT, CDR2 YYREEE (reference sequence). Trimming took 3 bases from V and 4 from J; bases not matched to a gene: 8. Here the CDR3 reads CASSSDRDRSTGELFF. CDR3 in DNA: TGTGCCAGCAGCTCAGACCGGGACAGGAGCACCGGGGAGCTGTTTTTT.

The chain recombines TRBV19 with TRBJ1-5; TRBD1 agrees at 7 bases. The length of the CDR3 is 15 residues. V lost 7 bases to trimming and J lost 3 bases; unmatched junction nucleotides: 9. Germline assignment: CDR1 LNHDA and CDR2 SQIVND (reference sequence). Here the CDR3 DNA reads TGTGCCAGTATCTCCGGGACAGCTGACAATCAGCCCCAGCATTTT. Translated: CASISGTADNQPQHF.

The genes are TRBV27 and TRBJ2-7, with 7 bases fitting TRBD2. The CDR3 runs to 14 residues. Trimming at V came to 0 bases and at J to 4 bases, leaving 3 bases not matched to a gene. Germline loops: CDR1 MNHEY, CDR2 SMNVEV (reference sequence). CDR3 nucleotides: TGTGCCAGCAGTTTATCTGCTAGCGGTTACGAGCAGTACTTC. Amino acid sequence: CASSLSASGYEQYF.

This clone was recorded a few times. The chain couples TRBV11-3 to TRBJ2-1, with 15 bases aligning to TRBD2. CDR3 size: 18 residues. Germline V gene lookup returns CDR1 SGHNT and CDR2 YENEEA. The V gene end was trimmed by 3 bases and the J gene end by 3 bases; junction bases not matched to a gene: 6. The CDR3 loop is CASSFKGLAGGGYNEQFF. The CDR3, as DNA: TGTGCCAGCAGCTTTAAAGGACTAGCGGGAGGGGGCTACAATGAGCAGTTCTTC.

This clone was observed a handful of times. This chain connects TRBV11-2 to TRBJ1-1; D gene ambiguous. Germline V gives CDR1 SGHAT, CDR2 FQNNGV. This CDR3 contains 12 residues. V gave up 2 bases and J gave up 8 bases, with 9 bases separating them. Here the CDR3 DNA reads TGTGCCAGCAGCTTAACTCGAGGGGAAGCTTTCTTT. Amino acids: CASSLTRGEAFF.

The chain carries TRBV15 and TRBJ2-7, with TRBD1 matching 8 bases. Losses at the gene ends were 8 bases for V and 6 bases for J; bases not matched to a gene: 12. Per germline, CDR1 LNHNV and CDR2 YYDKDF (reference sequence). The CDR3 has 14 amino acids. CDR3 nucleotides: TGTGCCACCGTCAAAACCCCCGGACAGGGCGAGCAGTACTTC. Its protein is CATVKTPGQGEQYF. The variable domain in full, with the rest retrieved from reference TRBV15 and TRBJ2-7, is DAMVIQNPRYQVTQFGKPVTLSCSQTLNHNVMYWYQQKSSQAPKLLFHYYDKDFNNEADTPDNFQSRRPNTSFCFLDIRSPGLGDTAMYLCATVKTPGQGEQYFGPGTRLTVT.

This CDR3 reads CATTGTSDYNEQFF. The CDR3 nucleotides are TGTGCCACCACCGGGACTAGCGACTACAATGAGCAGTTCTTC. The chain employs TRBV11-2 and TRBJ2-1; 10 bases align to TRBD2. Germline CDR1 and CDR2: SGHAT and FQNNGV. The CDR3 is 14 amino acids. V gave up 10 bases and J gave up 3 bases; unmatched junction bases: 6.

The chain couples TRBV28 to TRBJ1-2, with D perhaps matching TRBD1 (6 bases). Between the trimmed V and J ends, which lost 2 bases and 4 bases, there was a span of 11 bases. The CDR3 contains 14 residues. The germline CDR1 and CDR2 sequences are MDHEN and SYDVKM. The CDR3 loop reads CASSLSTGPYGYTF. As DNA, the CDR3 is TGTGCCAGCAGTTTAAGCACAGGGCCCTATGGCTACACCTTC.

V is TRBV5-8 and J is TRBJ2-1, with 10 nucleotides matching TRBD2. CDR3 size: 16 residues. Trimming removed 3 bases from V and 8 bases from J; junction bases left unmatched: 11. The germline CDR1 and CDR2 sequences are SGHTS and YDEGEE. The CDR3 region is CASSSPLAGDGDEQFF. The CDR3 region has the DNA TGTGCCAGCAGCTCGCCCCTAGCGGGAGACGGCGATGAGCAGTTCTTC.

This clone was picked up a small number of times. The chain recombines TRBV19 with TRBJ1-5, with D possibly TRBD1 on 5 matching bases. Germline V lookup: CDR1 LNHDA, CDR2 SQIVND (reference sequence). This CDR3 comprises 15 residues. V lost 3 bases, J lost 3 bases, and 12 bases lay in between. The CDR3 DNA reads TGTGCCAGTAGTATCGGAGGGGTCAACAATCAGCCCCAGCATTTT. As protein: CASSIGGVNNQPQHF.

V usage is TRBV27 and J usage is TRBJ2-7; 8 positions agree with TRBD2. J gave up 3 bases and V 5 bases, and 9 bases lay outside the gene matches. This CDR3 is 15 amino acids long. CDR1 MNHEY and CDR2 SMNVEV come from the germline V gene (reference sequence). The CDR3 DNA reads TGTGCCAGCAGTATGCGCGGCGGGGGGAACTACGAGCAGTACTTC. This codes for CASSMRGGGNYEQYF.

The rearrangement joins TRBV6-4 to TRBJ1-5, with TRBD1 matching over 10 bases. Germline CDR1 and CDR2: MRHNA and SNTAGT. This CDR3 contains 14 residues. After removal of 0 bases from V and 11 bases from J, the junction contained 4 bases not matched to a gene. The CDR3 here is CASSDSRDRGAQHF. Here the CDR3 DNA reads TGTGCCAGCAGTGACTCGAGGGACAGGGGAGCCCAGCATTTT.

The rearrangement joins TRBV5-4 to TRBJ2-5; 7 positions match TRBD1. The V and J ends lost 3 bases and 2 bases, in that order; junction bases with no gene match: 4. Germline V gene data show CDR1 as SGHNT and CDR2 as YYREEE (reference sequence). The CDR3 contains 14 residues. CDR3 in amino acids: CASSSTGKQETQYF. In DNA form, the CDR3 reads TGTGCCAGCAGCTCGACAGGGAAACAAGAGACCCAGTACTTC.

This clone was counted a single time. The chain links TRBV6-1 to TRBJ2-7; D is possibly TRBD2 (5 bases). CDR1 and CDR2 (germline): MNHNS, SASEGT. Trimming left V 7 bases short and J 1 base short, with 14 bases between. The CDR3 consists of 14 residues. CDR3 sequence (DNA): TGTGCCAGCACTAAAAGCGGTGGGTCCTACGAGCAGTACTTC. Amino acids: CASTKSGGSYEQYF.

This chain uses TRBV29-1 with TRBJ1-1, with 9 bases identical to TRBD1. Germline values: CDR1 SQVTM, CDR2 ANQGSEA. With V trimmed by 6 bases and J by 4 bases, 6 bases remained unmatched. The CDR3 runs to 13 residues. CDR3 residues: CSVITDRGTEAFF. The CDR3 nucleotides read TGCAGCGTGATAACGGACAGGGGCACTGAAGCTTTCTTT.

V and J are TRBV14 and TRBJ2-1, with TRBD2 as a possible D gene (6 bases). CDR3 length: 13 residues. Germline V CDR1 and CDR2: SGHDN, FVKESK. The V end lost 1 base, the J end lost 10 bases, and 11 bases lay between the germline ends. The CDR3 DNA follows: TGTGCCAGCAGCCAAGGTCCGGCGGGAGAGCAGTTCTTC. Its translation: CASSQGPAGEQFF.

The V and J genes are TRBV7-8 and TRBJ1-5; D is ambiguous. In germline, CDR1 is SGHVS, CDR2 FQNEAQ. With 5 bases removed from V and 3 bases from J, the gap between germline ends came to 14 bases. This CDR3 contains 15 residues. The CDR3 DNA follows: TGTGCCAGCAGCCCCGGGTGGAGCTCCAATCAGCCCCAGCATTTT. It specifies CASSPGWSSNQPQHF.

The J gene is TRBJ2-1, the V gene TRBV9; tentative D call: TRBD2 (5 bases). Germline lookup yields CDR1 SGDLS and CDR2 YYNGEE. The length of the CDR3 is 15 residues. V dropped 2 bases and J dropped 8 bases, with 17 bases sitting between them. The CDR3 coding sequence is TGTGCCAGCAGCGTCAGACTAACATTAGGCGATGAGCAGTTCTTC. Translation: CASSVRLTLGDEQFF.

V is TRBV5-4 and J is TRBJ1-2; D ambiguous. This CDR3 spans 12 amino acids. The ends were cut back, 0 bases at V and 4 bases at J, with 4 bases in the middle. Germline CDR1 SGHNT, CDR2 YYREEE (reference sequence). Here the CDR3 DNA reads TGTGCCAGCAGCTTGGGCGCCTATGGCTACACCTTC. Amino acid sequence: CASSLGAYGYTF.

The chain has TRBV10-1 and TRBJ2-3, with 11 positions matching TRBD2. The J segment lost 4 bases and the V segment lost 7 bases, leaving 10 bases of the junction unmatched. Germline values: CDR1 WNHNN, CDR2 SYGVQD (reference sequence). The CDR3 contains 16 residues. In DNA form, the CDR3 reads TGCGCCAGCAAGAATTCCCCGGGACTAGCGGCAGATACGCAGTATTTT. Encoded protein: CASKNSPGLAADTQYF.

The CDR3 loop reads CASSESGERRTEAFF. The DNA of the CDR3 is TGTGCCAGCAGTGAATCAGGGGAGAGAAGGACTGAAGCTTTCTTT. This chain joins TRBV25-1 and TRBJ1-1; tentatively, D is TRBD1 (6 bases). The CDR3 sequence is 15 residues long. CDR1 and CDR2 from the germline V gene are MGHDK and SYGVNS. Trimming stripped 1 base from V and 5 bases from J, with 14 bases between.

The V and J genes are TRBV5-5 and TRBJ2-7, with TRBD2 matching 8 bases. This CDR3 has 15 residues. From germline, CDR1 is SGHKS and CDR2 YYEKEE (reference sequence). J was trimmed by 0 bases and V by 6 bases; bases with no gene match: 8. DNA of the CDR3: TGTGCCAGCACCTGGGGGGCGGGAGGCTCCTACGAGCAGTACTTC. Amino acids: CASTWGAGGSYEQYF.

V is TRBV28 and J is TRBJ2-5, with a tentative D call TRBD1 (6 bases). This CDR3 has 13 amino acids. V shed 5 bases and J shed 9 bases, with 16 bases lying between them. Germline V lookup: CDR1 MDHEN, CDR2 SYDVKM. This chain's CDR3 is CASSPPDRGPQYF. The CDR3 bases are TGTGCCAGCAGTCCCCCGGACAGAGGGCCCCAGTACTTC.